The 30 T cell receptor beta chains below were found in one sample sequenced in a study of T-cell reconstitution after alpha-beta-depleted transplantation in children. Unique molecular identifiers featured in how the TCRbeta library was prepared. TCRdb processed the PCR reads anew with MiXCR; each CDR3 protein has one entry. The sample has more than 100,000 distinct CDR3 sequences, around 23% seen once. The sequencing used PBMCs, mostly from graft donor cells, collected 180 days after TCRalphabeta/CD19-depleted stem cell transplant. These receptors were obtained from a male patient between 2 and 15 years old who had a stem cell transplant for chronic granulomatous disease, so the T cells may come from the graft donor.

The CDR3 spells CSARDLWTSLGNEQYF. DNA of the CDR3: TGCAGTGCTAGAGATCTATGGACTAGTCTCGGGAACGAGCAGTACTTC. The J gene is TRBJ2-7, the V gene TRBV20-1, with 7 positions matching TRBD2. Trimming removed 0 bases from V and 5 bases from J; junction bases left unmatched: 13. The CDR3 extends over 16 amino acids. Germline lookup yields CDR1 DFQATT and CDR2 SNEGSKA (reference sequence).

This clonotype has at least ten counts. The V call is TRBV29-1, the J call TRBJ1-1; D may be TRBD1 (6 bases). The CDR3 sequence is 13 residues long. Germline V lookup: CDR1 SQVTM, CDR2 ANQGSEA. V gave up 5 bases and J gave up 6 bases, with 16 bases separating them. CDR3 sequence: CSVTWGEGAEAFF. DNA of the CDR3: TGCAGCGTTACGTGGGGGGAGGGGGCTGAAGCTTTCTTT. Complete variable domain (other parts from reference TRBV29-1 and TRBJ1-1): SAVISQKPSRDICQRGTSLTIQCQVDSQVTMMFWYRQQPGQSLTLIATANQGSEATYESGFVIDKFPISRPNLTFSTLTVSNMSPEDSSIYLCSVTWGEGAEAFFGQGTRLTVV.

V and J are TRBV20-1 and TRBJ1-2; D perhaps matches TRBD1 (5 bases). Per germline, CDR1 DFQATT and CDR2 SNEGSKA (reference sequence). V was clipped by 0 bases and J by 3 bases, with 11 bases between them. The CDR3 loop spans 14 amino acids. The CDR3 region is CSARDSGKYYGYTF. The CDR3 DNA is TGCAGTGCTAGAGATTCAGGGAAATACTATGGCTACACCTTC.

The chain carries TRBV4-2 and TRBJ2-3; D is possibly TRBD2 (6 bases). V dropped 0 bases and J dropped 2 bases, with 12 bases sitting between them. Germline-derived CDR1 and CDR2 are LGHNA and YNFKEQ. This CDR3 contains 16 residues. DNA for the CDR3: TGTGCCAGCAGCCAAGAGAGGGCGGGGTACACAGATACGCAGTATTTT. Translation: CASSQERAGYTDTQYF.

The chain combines TRBV6-5 with TRBJ2-2, with D perhaps matching TRBD2 (6 bases). Germline V CDR1 and CDR2: MNHEY, SVGAGI. The CDR3 is 12 residues long. Trimming shortened V by 6 bases and J by 5 bases, and 7 bases separated the two germline ends. The CDR3 coding sequence is TGTGCCAGCAGGGGGGGTACCGGGGAGCTGTTTTTT. Translated: CASRGGTGELFF.

In its sample, this clonotype was seen many times. The chain carries TRBV14 and TRBJ1-1; perhaps TRBD1 as D (6 bases). The V gene lost 2 bases and the J gene lost 1 base, with 8 bases spanning the gap. The CDR3 spans 14 residues. The germline V gene encodes CDR1 SGHDN and CDR2 FVKESK. Written as DNA, the CDR3 is TGTGCCAGCAGCCAAAGGACAGAGAACACTGAAGCTTTCTTT. This translates into CASSQRTENTEAFF.

This clonotype was seen only a few times. The V gene is TRBV7-2, the J gene TRBJ2-7; 12 nucleotides line up with TRBD2. Germline V CDR1 and CDR2: SGHTA, FQGNSA. This CDR3 contains 15 residues. V dropped 3 bases and J dropped 3; count of bases not matched to a gene: 3. CDR3: CASSFRTSGNYEQYF. The CDR3 DNA is TGTGCCAGCAGCTTCAGGACTAGCGGGAACTACGAGCAGTACTTC.

This clonotype was counted a single time. The CDR3 DNA follows: TGTGCCAGCAGCCAAGAATTGAGACTGGGCGCGGCCTCACCCCTCCACTTT. It is translated as CASSQELRLGAASPLHF. V usage is TRBV4-2 and J usage is TRBJ1-6, with D unresolved. The V gene's germline CDR1 is LGHNA and CDR2 YNFKEQ. The CDR3 spans 17 residues. The V and J ends lost 0 bases and 10 bases respectively, with 19 bases between them.

V usage is TRBV12-3 or TRBV12-4 and J usage is TRBJ2-3; possible D gene TRBD1, 5 bases. Trimming pared 3 bases from V and 2 bases from J, leaving 9 bases between. The CDR3 has 14 residues. The CDR3 protein is CASSFRAHTDTQYF. In DNA form, the CDR3 reads TGTGCCAGCAGTTTCAGGGCCCACACAGATACGCAGTATTTT.

The chain combines TRBV12-3 or TRBV12-4 with TRBJ2-7, with no clear D. V lost 5 bases and J 1 base, leaving 15 bases between the germline ends. The CDR3 spans 15 residues. The CDR3 DNA sequence: TGTGCCAGCAGTCTCCGACACGGGTCTTCCTACGAGCAGTACTTC. This encodes CASSLRHGSSYEQYF.

In its sample, this clonotype was seen many times. This sequence joins TRBV7-2 and TRBJ2-3; TRBD1 or TRBD2 may be the D gene (6 bases each). CDR3 length: 16 amino acids. The V gene's germline CDR1 is SGHTA and CDR2 FQGNSA. Trimming took 0 bases from V and 9 from J, leaving 19 bases between them. CDR3 region: CASSLAEGPGAETQYF. The CDR3 DNA reads TGTGCCAGCAGCTTAGCCGAAGGGCCGGGGGCGGAAACGCAGTATTTT.

CDR3 sequence (DNA): TGTGCCAGCAGCGTAACCCGAGCGGGAGGCTACAATGAGCAGTTCTTC. Translating it yields CASSVTRAGGYNEQFF. V is TRBV9 and J is TRBJ2-1; 9 nucleotides agree with TRBD2. The CDR3 covers 16 residues. In germline, CDR1 is SGDLS, CDR2 YYNGEE. Unmatched junction bases numbered 5, after V lost 1 base and J lost 3 bases.

This rearrangement joins TRBV7-2 to TRBJ2-3, with 10 bases fitting TRBD2. Germline V gene lookup returns CDR1 SGHTA and CDR2 FQGNSA. V shed 3 bases and J 6 bases; nucleotides not matched to a gene: 6. This CDR3 comprises 15 residues. CDR3 bases: TGTGCCAGCAGCTTGAGCGGGAGGGCTTTGGATACGCAGTATTTT. Translated, it gives CASSLSGRALDTQYF.

This chain connects TRBV30 to TRBJ2-6; the D gene is possibly TRBD2 (6 bases). The CDR3 spans 19 residues. V lost 2 bases and J 1 base, leaving 21 bases between the germline ends. Germline V gene lookup returns CDR1 GTSNPN and CDR2 SVGIG (reference sequence). CDR3 protein: CAWSRGMGGLFSGANVLTF. CDR3 nucleotide sequence: TGTGCCTGGAGTCGCGGTATGGGGGGATTATTTTCTGGGGCCAACGTCCTGACTTTC.

The chain carries TRBV5-1 and TRBJ2-5, with 11 bases lining up with TRBD2. CDR1 is SGHRS and CDR2 is YFSETQ in the germline V gene. The CDR3 sequence is 13 residues long. V shed 7 bases and J 4 bases; nucleotides not matched to a gene: 3. Here the CDR3 reads CASSLAGAETQYF. As DNA, the CDR3 is TGCGCCAGCTCACTAGCGGGGGCAGAGACCCAGTACTTC.

This clonotype was observed many times. The chain is built from TRBV3-1 and TRBJ2-1, with TRBD1 identical over 8 bases. J was trimmed by 4 bases and V by 3 bases; bases with no gene match: 8. The CDR3 length is 16 residues. Germline V lookup: CDR1 LGHDT, CDR2 YNNKEL (reference sequence). CDR3 nucleotide sequence: TGTGCCAGCAGCCAGCGCGCCGGGACAGGTTACAATGAGCAGTTCTTC. Its protein product is CASSQRAGTGYNEQFF.

This clonotype was counted only a few times. The chain is built from TRBV5-1 and TRBJ1-4; 9 bases map to TRBD1. The CDR3 is 14 residues long. In germline, CDR1 is SGHRS, CDR2 YFSETQ. The trim removed 0 bases at V and 7 bases at J, leaving 1 base unmatched. CDR3 nucleotides: TGCGCCAGCAGCTTGGTGGGACAGGGTGAAAAACTGTTTTTT. Translation gives CASSLVGQGEKLFF.

This clonotype showed up just a few times. V usage is TRBV5-1 and J usage is TRBJ2-3; 9 bases match TRBD2. The CDR3 sequence is 17 residues long. V was pared by 3 bases and J by 0 bases, with 8 bases of the junction left unmatched. The germline V gene has CDR1 SGHRS and CDR2 YFSETQ. CDR3 coding DNA: TGCGCCAGCAGCTCGACTAGCGGATTGTCTAGCACAGATACGCAGTATTTT. This translates into CASSSTSGLSSTDTQYF. The full variable domain, rest sourced from reference TRBV5-1 and TRBJ2-3, is KAGVTQTPRYLIKTRGQQVTLSCSPISGHRSVSWYQQTPGQGLQFLFEYFSETQRNKGNFPGRFSGRQFSNSRSEMNVSTLELGDSALYLCASSSTSGLSSTDTQYFGPGTRLTVL.

The chain couples TRBV7-9 to TRBJ2-7, with D maybe TRBD2 (6 bases). This CDR3 spans 16 amino acids. V dropped 5 bases and J dropped 2 bases, with 19 bases sitting between them. Germline V gene sequence: CDR1 SEHNR, CDR2 FQNEAQ (reference sequence). In DNA, the CDR3 is TGTGCCAGCAGCCCTACCCCTTCGCGGGGACCCTACGAGCAGTACTTC. It codes for CASSPTPSRGPYEQYF.

This clonotype has a count of ten or more. V is TRBV29-1 and J is TRBJ2-1; possibly TRBD2 for D (5 bases). The CDR3 has 12 residues. Germline lookup yields CDR1 SQVTM and CDR2 ANQGSEA. The germline V and J ends were trimmed by 7 bases and 6 bases, with 13 bases remaining between them. The CDR3 bases are TGCAGCGGGAAACTAGGGCTCAATGAGCAGTTCTTC. Encoded protein: CSGKLGLNEQFF.

This clonotype has ten or more counts. This sequence joins TRBV7-3 and TRBJ1-6; tentatively, D is TRBD1 (5 bases). The CDR3 contains 14 residues. Germline values: CDR1 SGHTA, CDR2 FQGTGA. Trimming took 2 bases from V and 4 from J, leaving 6 bases between them. Here the CDR3 DNA reads TGTGCCAGCAGCTTACGGGGGTATAATTCACCCCTCCACTTT. Translating gives CASSLRGYNSPLHF.

The chain links TRBV16 to TRBJ1-2, with D perhaps matching TRBD1 (5 bases). The CDR3 is 15 residues long. Trimming pared 2 bases from V and 0 bases from J, leaving 10 bases between. CDR1 is KGHSY and CDR2 is FQNENV in the germline V gene. CDR3 region: CASSQPDRANYGYTF. CDR3 sequence (DNA): TGTGCCAGCAGCCAACCCGACAGAGCTAACTATGGCTACACCTTC.

The sample holds a few counts of this clonotype. This chain links TRBV20-1 with TRBJ2-3; D might be TRBD2 (5 bases). Germline lookup yields CDR1 DFQATT and CDR2 SNEGSKA (reference sequence). V was clipped by 7 bases and J by 6 bases, with 26 bases between them. This CDR3 region has 16 residues. The CDR3 sequence: CSVDGADDFGWDTQYF. The CDR3 coding sequence is TGCAGTGTAGACGGAGCGGACGACTTTGGGTGGGATACGCAGTATTTT.

This clonotype was recorded a few times. The gene calls are TRBV6-1 and TRBJ1-6; 8 positions match TRBD1. Trimming removed 7 bases from V and 7 bases from J; junction bases left unmatched: 9. Germline loops: CDR1 MNHNS, CDR2 SASEGT. The CDR3 extends over 15 amino acids. In DNA, the CDR3 is TGTGCCAGCACCCCCGGGGACAGGTTCAATTCACCCCTCCACTTT. This encodes CASTPGDRFNSPLHF.

This clonotype appeared many times. The rearrangement joins TRBV7-9 to TRBJ2-2; 7 bases agree with TRBD1. This CDR3 region has 16 residues. V gave up 7 bases and J gave up 0 bases; unmatched junction bases: 8. Germline V gene sequence: CDR1 SEHNR, CDR2 FQNEAQ (reference sequence). This CDR3 is CASNNPGQPNTGELFF. The CDR3 bases are TGTGCCAGCAACAATCCGGGACAGCCGAACACCGGGGAGCTGTTTTTT.

This clonotype was found many times. The genes are TRBV5-6 and TRBJ2-7, with D perhaps TRBD2 (5 bases). V lost 4 bases and J lost 6, with 23 bases in between. This CDR3 spans 16 amino acids. The germline V gene has CDR1 SGHDT and CDR2 YYEEEE. CDR3 amino acids: CASSLDPTLAGSEQYF. The CDR3 nucleotides read TGTGCCAGCAGCCTCGATCCGACTCTAGCTGGGTCCGAGCAGTACTTC. The whole variable domain, filled in from reference TRBV5-6 and TRBJ2-7, reads DAGVTQSPTHLIKTRGQQVTLRCSPKSGHDTVSWYQQALGQGPQFIFQYYEEEERQRGNFPDRFSGHQFPNYSSELNVNALLLGDSALYLCASSLDPTLAGSEQYFGPGTRLTVT.

The table lists this clonotype with a few counts. This chain connects TRBV5-5 to TRBJ2-2; no clear D. The CDR3 contains 14 residues. CDR1 and CDR2 from the germline V gene are SGHKS and YYEKEE (reference sequence). The V end was cut by 9 bases, the J end by 2 bases, with 14 bases between. DNA for the CDR3: TGTGCCACCCATCAGAACCCTAACACCGGGGAGCTGTTTTTT. The encoded protein is CATHQNPNTGELFF.

J is TRBJ2-1 and V is TRBV2; TRBD2 aligns across 10 bases. This CDR3 is 18 amino acids long. From germline, CDR1 is SNHLY and CDR2 FYNNEI. The CDR3 loop is CTFCFSVLRAGGPFEQFF. As DNA, the CDR3 is TGTACCTTCTGTTTTAGTGTATTGCGAGCGGGAGGGCCTTTTGAGCAGTTCTTC.

This clonotype was counted ten times or more. V usage is TRBV11-2 and J usage is TRBJ2-1; no reliable D call. V shed 3 bases and J shed 10 bases, with 10 bases lying between them. The CDR3 has 12 amino acids. Germline V gene lookup returns CDR1 SGHAT and CDR2 FQNNGV. CDR3 coding DNA: TGTGCCAGCAGCTTCCGCCTCGAAGAGCAGTTCTTC. It translates to CASSFRLEEQFF.

Remarks on this clonotype: One end of the junction does not line up with germline, which may come from a read error. The J gene is TRBJ1-2, the V gene TRBV20-1; D is undetermined. CDR3 length: 11 amino acids. Germline CDR1 and CDR2: DFQATT and SNEGSKA (reference sequence). The DNA of the CDR3 is TGCAGTGCTAGAGATCTAACCCATCAATCCTTC. This sequence encodes CSARDLTHQSF.